The following is a T cell receptor (beta chain) sequence with its context. In the original processing: The authors estimated nucleated cell counts from reference gene primer amplification. Sequencing used immunoSEQ multiplex PCR; TCRdb keeps in-frame clones, though not all of them. V and J calls and clone size are copied from that table; D and trimming were computed from the DNA. The top ten hold 0.55% of the sample, which has about 150,000 clones, less than 95% seen once. The CDR3 totals 16 residues. Germline V lookup: CDR1 SGHNT, CDR2 YYREEE (reference sequence). Trimming removed 3 bases from V and 1 base from J, with 16 bases in between. This record comes from a study of blood T cell repertoires in COVID-19.

This chain joins TRBV5-4 and TRBJ1-2, with a weak D call TRBD1 (6 bases). This TCR derives from a man in his fifties with acute or convalescent COVID-19. The sample consisted of peripheral blood. The CDR3 region is CASSSPSGEVNYGYTF. The CDR3 DNA follows: TGTGCCAGCAGCTCTCCCTCAGGGGAAGTTAACTATGGCTACACCTTC.